A single TCR beta chain is shown here with its context. Its antigen is unidentified. This entry belongs to a study of T cell responses to AZD1222 COVID-19 vaccine. The study, taken as a whole, reports: White British donors predominated, females outnumbered males, and clonal diversity was possibly underestimated.

Profiling relied on immunoSEQ multiplex PCR, and the TCRdb table lists in-frame clones only, not all of them. The table lists around 73,000 clones, roughly 89% of them singletons. V lost 3 bases and J lost 4, with 11 bases in between. In germline, CDR1 is SGHKS, CDR2 YYEKEE (reference sequence). The CDR3 loop spans 14 amino acids. The source was peripheral blood, collected 28 days after the second AZD1222 dose. The receptor was derived from an adult who received the AZD1222 COVID-19 vaccine. This chain connects TRBV5-5 to TRBJ1-3, with D possibly TRBD1 on 5 matching bases. DNA of the CDR3: TGTGCCAGCAGCTCCAGGGTTTCGGGAAACACCATATATTTT. Translated: CASSSRVSGNTIYF.